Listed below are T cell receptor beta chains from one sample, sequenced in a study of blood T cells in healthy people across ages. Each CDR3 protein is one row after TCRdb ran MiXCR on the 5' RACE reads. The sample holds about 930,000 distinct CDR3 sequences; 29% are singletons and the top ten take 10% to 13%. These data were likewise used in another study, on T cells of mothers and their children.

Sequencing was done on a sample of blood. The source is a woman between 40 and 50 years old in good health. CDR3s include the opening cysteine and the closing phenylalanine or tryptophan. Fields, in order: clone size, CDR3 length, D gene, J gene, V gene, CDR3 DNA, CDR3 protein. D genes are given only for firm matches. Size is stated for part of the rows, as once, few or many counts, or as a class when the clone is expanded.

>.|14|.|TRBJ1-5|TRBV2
TGTGCCAACAAGGGATCAAATAGCAATCAGCCCCAGCATTTT
CANKGSNSNQPQHF
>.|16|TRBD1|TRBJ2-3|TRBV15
TGTGCCACCAGCAGAGATCCCAGGGGGATCGCAGATACGCAGTATTTT
CATSRDPRGIADTQYF
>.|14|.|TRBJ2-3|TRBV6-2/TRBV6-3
TGTGCCAGCAGTGAACAGGGATCCCCAGATACGCAGTATTTT
CASSEQGSPDTQYF
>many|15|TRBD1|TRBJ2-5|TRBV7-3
TGTGCCAGCAGCTTTACCCCGGGACAGGAAGAGACCCAGTACTTC
CASSFTPGQEETQYF
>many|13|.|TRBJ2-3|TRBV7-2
TGTGCCAGCAGCTCGGGACGGCTAGATACGCAGTATTTT
CASSSGRLDTQYF
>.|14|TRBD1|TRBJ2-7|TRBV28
TGTGCCAGCAGAGGTGAAGGGGGCTACAATGAGCAGTACTTC
CASRGEGGYNEQYF
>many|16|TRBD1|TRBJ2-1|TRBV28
TGTGCCAGCAGTCCCCGGACAGGTCGTGGTAGGGATGAGCAGTTCTTC
CASSPRTGRGRDEQFF
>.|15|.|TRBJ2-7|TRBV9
TGTGCCAGCAGCAAGGAACAGATCTCCTACAATGAGCAGTACTTC
CASSKEQISYNEQYF
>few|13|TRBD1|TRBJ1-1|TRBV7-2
TGTGCCAGCAGCTTCGACAGGGTCACTGAAGCTTTCTTT
CASSFDRVTEAFF
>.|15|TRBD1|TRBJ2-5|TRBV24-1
TGTGCCACCAGTGAGTTAGGACAGGGGGAAGAGACCCAGTACTTC
CATSELGQGEETQYF
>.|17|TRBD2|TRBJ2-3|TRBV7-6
TGTGCCAGCAGCTTAGTGAATGCGGGGGGTAGCACAGATACGCAGTATTTT
CASSLVNAGGSTDTQYF
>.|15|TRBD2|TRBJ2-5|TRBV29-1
TGCAGCGCCACACTACTAGCGGGGGACTACAATGAGCAGTACTTC
CSATLLAGDYNEQYF
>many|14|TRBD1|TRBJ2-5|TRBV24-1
TGTGCCACCAGTGGGACAGGGAACCAAGAGACCCAGTACTTC
CATSGTGNQETQYF
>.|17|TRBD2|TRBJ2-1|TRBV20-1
TGCAGTGCTCCCGGGACTAGCGGGGGGGCCGCCTACAATGAGCAGTTCTTC
CSAPGTSGGAAYNEQFF
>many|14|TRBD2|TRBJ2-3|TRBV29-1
TGCAGCGTTGCACAGCGGGGGGGCCCAGATACGCAGTATTTT
CSVAQRGGPDTQYF
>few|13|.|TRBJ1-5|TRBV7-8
TGTGCCAGCGGTACCCAGGGTGGTCAGCCCCAGCATTTT
CASGTQGGQPQHF
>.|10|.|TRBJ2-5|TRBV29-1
TGCAGCGTTGCGGGACCTAAGCAGTACTTC
CSVAGPKQYF
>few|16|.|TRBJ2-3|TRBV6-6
TGTGCCAGCAGTTACTTCGTGGGGCGGGTCGTGGATACGCAGTATTTT
CASSYFVGRVVDTQYF
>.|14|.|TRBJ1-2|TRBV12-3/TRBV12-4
TGTGCCAGCAGGCGGGAGCAGGGTGGGGATGGCTACACCTTC
CASRREQGGDGYTF
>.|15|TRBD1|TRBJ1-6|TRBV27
TGTGCCAGCAGTCCTCAGACAGGGAGGTATTCACCCCTCCACTTT
CASSPQTGRYSPLHF
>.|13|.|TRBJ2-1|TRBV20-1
TGCAGTGCTGGGGGTTGGGGGACCAATGAGCAGTTCTTC
CSAGGWGTNEQFF
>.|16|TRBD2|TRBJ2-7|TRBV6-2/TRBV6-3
TGTGCCAGCAGTTACGTCCCGCTAGCGGGGGGTGGCGAGCAGTACTTC
CASSYVPLAGGGEQYF
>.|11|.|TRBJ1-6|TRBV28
TGTGCCAGCAGTTTGTTAGGGGCGCTCCACTTT
CASSLLGALHF
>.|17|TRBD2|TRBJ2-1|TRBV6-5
TGTGCCAGCAGTTACACCCATCTAGCGGGGGGTGGGTATGAGCAGTTCTTC
CASSYTHLAGGGYEQFF
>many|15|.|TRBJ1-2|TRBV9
TGTGCCAGCAGCGTAGCTCCCTACGGACCCCTCGGCTACACCTTC
CASSVAPYGPLGYTF
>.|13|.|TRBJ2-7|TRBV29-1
TGCAGCGTGGCCATTGACAGGCCCTCCGAGCAGTACTTC
CSVAIDRPSEQYF
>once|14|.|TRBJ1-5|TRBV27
TGTGCCAGCGGATGGGTCGAGGGCAATCAGCCCCAGCATTTT
CASGWVEGNQPQHF
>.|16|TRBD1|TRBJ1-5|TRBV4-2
TGTGCCAGCAGCCAAACCTCCGACAGGGCGGGTCAGCCCCAGCATTTT
CASSQTSDRAGQPQHF